There are a few counts of the clone carrying this T cell receptor beta chain. Its antigen remains unidentified. These data come from a study of blood T cells in healthy people across ages. Whole-study findings and limits: Total diversity from one million sequenced T cells was likely underestimated. TCR beta diversity, measured per million T cells, fell in a roughly linear way with age.

Alongside a J-beta primer mix, a sample-barcoded 5' primer served in a second PCR lasting roughly 6 to 11 cycles. Each cDNA molecule was tagged by a template-switch adaptor with 12 random nucleotides. Every individual sample yielded 2.5 million or more paired-end reads (each containing CDR3). TCRdb re-called the 5' RACE reads through MiXCR, storing one row per CDR3 protein. This table holds hundreds of thousands of distinct CDR3 sequences, 25% to 35% found once. Germline V lookup: CDR1 SGHRS, CDR2 YFSETQ. J gave up 2 bases and V 3 bases, and 5 bases lay outside the gene matches. The CDR3 is 14 residues long.

The TCR sequence derives from a woman over 75 in good health. Sequencing was carried out using blood. The rearrangement joins TRBV5-1 to TRBJ2-7; 7 bases line up with TRBD1. The CDR3 DNA reads as TGCGCCAGCAGCTCGGGACAGTTCACCTACGAGCAGTACTTC. Encoded protein: CASSSGQFTYEQYF.